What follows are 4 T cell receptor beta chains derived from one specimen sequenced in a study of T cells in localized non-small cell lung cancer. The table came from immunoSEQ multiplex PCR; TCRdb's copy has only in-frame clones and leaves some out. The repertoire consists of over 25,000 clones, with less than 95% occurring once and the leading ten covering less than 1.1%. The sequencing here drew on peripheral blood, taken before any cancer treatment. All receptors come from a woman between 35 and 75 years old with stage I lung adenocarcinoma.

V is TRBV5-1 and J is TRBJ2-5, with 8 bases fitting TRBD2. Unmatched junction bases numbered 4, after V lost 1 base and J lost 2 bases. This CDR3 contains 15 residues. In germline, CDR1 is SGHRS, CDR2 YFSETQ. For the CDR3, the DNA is TGCGCCAGCAGCTTGACGGCGGGGGGTCAAGAGACCCAGTACTTC. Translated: CASSLTAGGQETQYF. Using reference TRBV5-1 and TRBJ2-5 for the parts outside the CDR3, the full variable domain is KAGVTQTPRYLIKTRGQQVTLSCSPISGHRSVSWYQQTPGQGLQFLFEYFSETQRNKGNFPGRFSGRQFSNSRSEMNVSTLELGDSALYLCASSLTAGGQETQYFGPGTRLLVL.

CDR3 nucleotides: TGCGCCAGCAGCCAAGAAGCGGGGGGGCCCAATGAGCAGTTCTTC. Translated, it gives CASSQEAGGPNEQFF. The rearrangement uses TRBV4-3 and TRBJ2-1, with 10 bases that match TRBD2. The CDR3 length is 15 residues. With V trimmed by 0 bases and J by 6 bases, 2 bases remained unmatched. Germline CDR1 LGHNA, CDR2 YSLEER.

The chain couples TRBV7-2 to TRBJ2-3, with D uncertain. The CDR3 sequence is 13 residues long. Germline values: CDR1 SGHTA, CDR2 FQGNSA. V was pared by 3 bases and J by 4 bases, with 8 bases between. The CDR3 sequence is CASSFSEADTQYF. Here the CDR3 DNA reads TGTGCCAGCAGCTTTTCCGAAGCAGATACGCAGTATTTT.

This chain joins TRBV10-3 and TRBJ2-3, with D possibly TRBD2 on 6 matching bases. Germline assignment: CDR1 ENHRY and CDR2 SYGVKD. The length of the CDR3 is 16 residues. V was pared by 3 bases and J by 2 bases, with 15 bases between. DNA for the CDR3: TGTGCCATCAGTGAAGGAGGGGTAGGGGCCACAGATACGCAGTATTTT. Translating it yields CAISEGGVGATDTQYF.